This TCR beta chain emerged from a study of naive and memory T cell subsets (dated by TCRdb to the late 2010s). About the full investigation: Sorted naive and memory T cell subsets from peripheral blood were analyzed in the study using a UMI-based, open-source pipeline for TCR alpha and beta sequencing. The functional CMV T cell responses agreed completely with IgG serology results. RNA was DNase-treated and reverse transcribed with TCR constant-region primers, mostly using SuperScript III. Overall results and qualifications from the work: A clonotype was defined as a single alpha or beta chain sequence rather than as a paired alpha/beta receptor. A power law was followed by TCR abundance, with an exponent that differed between naive and memory subsets but was consistent across the three individuals. After error correction, only a single occurrence was seen for over 85% of naive TCR sequences, so much steeper abundance distributions were produced than in memory subsets. In both CD4 and CD8 cells, going from naive through CM, EM and EMRA, the Gini index went up while Shannon and inverse Simpson diversity went down. RNA-based TCR counts may be influenced by expression changes linked to T cell activation and differentiation. A few larger clonotypes were found in naive repertoires, especially CD8, and these larger clonotypes were possibly memory cells re-expressing CD45RA. No ground truth was available to validate the repertoire findings for the naive and memory subsets.

From the second PCR step on, the TCR alpha and beta chain libraries were amplified in separate reactions. To determine each donor's CMV status, fresh PBMCs were stimulated overnight with CMV viral lysate, and IFNgamma production from CD4+ T cells was then assessed. Miltenyi beads were used first to positively select CD4 T cells, and CD8 T cells were then positively selected from the CD4-negative fraction. Cells were stained for CD3, CD4, CD8, CD45RA, CD27 and a live/dead dye and were sorted on a BD Aria II into four subsets based on CD45RA and CD27. Blood came from a few healthy volunteers, each fractionated into CD4 and CD8 T cells and then into four differentiation subsets. Approximately 120 ml of peripheral blood was taken from each donor, and PBMC were separated by density-gradient centrifugation on Ficoll-Paque PLUS. After sorting, cells were lysed in RLT buffer, RNA was extracted using a Qiagen RNeasy kit, and the extracted RNA was stored at -80 degrees C.

V is cut by 3 bases and J by 8 bases, and the space between the germline ends is 20 bases. The germline V gene (reference sequence) gives CDR1 as MNHEY and CDR2 as SMNVEV. Measured from the cysteine to the phenylalanine, the CDR3 is 16 residues long. The sequence is cut down to CDR3 DNA, 48 bases in frame from base 1. Worth noting for this clonotype: Its antigen is not yet known. Base qualities were left out, and no much larger clone turns up one base away.

Libraries were made using UMI-ligation and nested PCR. To cover both TRBC1 and TRBC2, the beta constant-region primer consisted of an equimolar mix of two oligonucleotides. The ligated cDNA went through four rounds of PCR with nested alpha and beta constant-region primers together with the SP2 primer. T4 RNA ligase 1 ligated a single-stranded oligonucleotide carrying the SP2 primer and a 12-nucleotide UMI to the cDNA 3' end. Incubation of the ligation reaction was carried out at 16 degrees C for about 18-25 hours. PCR2 was typically performed as a SYBR Green qPCR and was stopped at a predetermined threshold so that over-amplification was prevented. Every purification after the first one was done using Agencourt AMPure XP magnetic beads. Libraries were quantified by Qubit and checked on a TapeStation, with a main peak expected near 650 bp. Pooled libraries were sequenced on an Illumina MiSeq using v2 2x251 paired-end kits, and typically roughly 0.85-2.3 million reads were obtained per sample. Each sample was pooled at approximately 4.3 nM, and roughly 5-7% PhiX was included to help cluster recognition. Per the original workflow: FASTQ reads processed by Demultiplexor were assigned V and J genes by Decombinator through tag matching that tolerated a single base-pair mismatch. Collapsinator used UMIs to correct both sequencing errors and frequency errors arising from PCR heterogeneity. TCRs were translated and CDR3s were extracted from the conserved cysteine to the FGXG phenylalanine by CDR3Translator, with non-productive sequences being flagged. Gini, Shannon entropy and inverse Simpson indices were calculated on repertoires that had been subsampled to equal numbers of UMI-defined TCRs. Power-law fits to clonotype abundance distributions were performed by maximum likelihood within the linear range. For one naive CD8 sample, the pipeline and MIGEC produced similar UMI counts, unique TCR numbers and clonal distributions. In one analysis, naive TCRs that were also found in any memory subset of the same donor were excluded from the naive repertoire. The repertoires were searched for about 7,000 CMV-associated CDR3 sequences that had been compiled from VDJdb and a published dataset. The raw public reads went through TCRdb reprocessing: fastp at Q25, MiXCR clone calling, in-frame beta chains kept. Each CDR3 protein appears once, grouped with its most common genes and DNA. TCRdb assigned the V and J calls; the authors' analysis was not used. Across this sample there are 150,000 or so distinct CDR3 sequences, with roughly 22% seen only once. The ten largest clones add up to 0.085% to 0.11% of the sample.

This receptor was identified in a human donor in good health. The sequencing input was naive CD4+ T cells from blood. What this sample's cell subset or site label stands for: naive T cells, CD45RA high CD27+. The rearranged chain carries TRBV27 and TRBJ2-1, and the D gene may be TRBD2, 6 bases matching. The nucleotides are TGTGCCAGCAGTTTGTATACAACGGGACTGGACGATGAGCAGTTCTTC. It codes for CASSLYTTGLDDEQFF.